The 28 T cell receptor beta chains in this list originate from one sample, sequenced in a study of prognosis after radiotherapy for stage I lung cancer. The authors amplified TCR beta CDR3 from genomic DNA using two-round multiplex PCR. Primers (each specific to one TRBV or TRBJ gene) were used in first-round PCR. TCRdb processed the multiplex PCR reads anew with MiXCR; each CDR3 protein has one entry. The data contain fewer than 25,000 distinct CDR3 sequences, 35% to 40% of them singletons. The sample here was PBMCs, taken before or after stereotactic body radiation therapy (not recorded which). These receptors all stem from a donor older than 45 with non-small cell lung cancer.

This clonotype was seen at least ten times. The chain employs TRBV5-1 and TRBJ2-1; TRBD2 matches 10 bases. The CDR3 runs to 17 residues. With V trimmed by 0 bases and J by 8 bases, 11 bases remained unmatched. Germline V gene data show CDR1 as SGHRS and CDR2 as YFSETQ. CDR3 DNA sequence: TGCGCCAGCAGCTTGGAGTATCGGACTAGCGGCGGTGATGAGCAGTTCTTC. It specifies CASSLEYRTSGGDEQFF.

This clonotype occurred many times. This chain uses TRBV30 with TRBJ1-2; D is possibly TRBD1 (5 bases). Germline-derived CDR1 and CDR2 are GTSNPN and SVGIG (reference sequence). The germline V and J ends were trimmed by 2 bases and 3 bases, with 10 bases remaining between them. This CDR3 spans 13 amino acids. Here the CDR3 DNA reads TGTGCCTGGAGTTTAGAACAGGACTATGGCTACACCTTC. It is translated as CAWSLEQDYGYTF.

This clonotype was detected ten times or more. This rearrangement joins TRBV19 to TRBJ2-3; possible D gene TRBD2, 6 bases. The CDR3 contains 18 residues. Germline CDR1 is LNHDA and CDR2 is SQIVND (reference sequence). The V end lost 4 bases, the J end lost 2 bases, and 22 bases lay between the germline ends. The CDR3 DNA follows: TGTGCCAGTAGTACTGCGTCGGGCGGGATGGGGGTCACAGATACGCAGTATTTT. Translation: CASSTASGGMGVTDTQYF.

There are many counts of this clonotype. This chain connects TRBV5-1 to TRBJ2-5; D might be TRBD1 (5 bases). V gave up 0 bases and J gave up 5 bases, with 17 bases separating them. Per germline, CDR1 SGHRS and CDR2 YFSETQ. The CDR3 extends over 16 amino acids. The CDR3 region is CASSLDWSGLWETQYF. The CDR3 nucleotides read TGCGCCAGCAGCTTGGATTGGTCAGGGTTATGGGAGACCCAGTACTTC.

This clonotype was recorded at least ten times. The chain employs TRBV14 and TRBJ2-7, with D possibly called TRBD1 or TRBD2 (5 bases each). The germline V gene has CDR1 SGHDN and CDR2 FVKESK. Deletions cut 0 bases from V and 0 bases from J, with 12 bases between. The CDR3 covers 16 residues. The CDR3 region has the DNA TGTGCCAGCAGCCAAGATTCCCCAGGGAGCTCCTACGAGCAGTACTTC. It encodes CASSQDSPGSSYEQYF.

This clonotype was detected many times. The V gene is TRBV24-1, the J gene TRBJ2-1; TRBD2 matches 9 bases. Germline V lookup: CDR1 KGHDR, CDR2 SFDVKD. The CDR3 length is 16 residues. V shed 2 bases, J shed 3 bases, and the junction held 4 bases outside the gene matches. In DNA, the CDR3 is TGTGCCACCAGTGATTCCAAGACTAGCGGCTACAATGAGCAGTTCTTC. It codes for CATSDSKTSGYNEQFF.

This clonotype was counted many times. The gene calls are TRBV20-1 and TRBJ1-4; a weak D match, TRBD1 (6 bases). There are 16 residues in the CDR3. The germline V gene has CDR1 DFQATT and CDR2 SNEGSKA (reference sequence). V was trimmed by 0 bases and J by 0 bases, leaving 11 bases between them. The CDR3 sequence is CSARDFRGSTNEKLFF. The CDR3 DNA reads TGCAGTGCTAGAGACTTCAGGGGATCAACTAATGAAAAACTGTTTTTT.

This clonotype has ten or more counts. CDR3: CSARDTTSGSLQYF. The CDR3 DNA is TGCAGTGCTAGAGATACGACTAGCGGGAGTTTGCAGTACTTC. The V gene is TRBV20-1, the J gene TRBJ2-7, with 12 bases identical to TRBD2. The CDR3 is 14 residues long. Germline V gives CDR1 DFQATT, CDR2 SNEGSKA (reference sequence). V trimming: 0 bases; J trimming: 9 bases; junction bases outside the gene matches: 6.

V and J are TRBV18 and TRBJ2-5; 11 nucleotides align to TRBD1. V lost 2 bases to trimming and J lost 9 bases; unmatched junction nucleotides: 17. CDR1 and CDR2 from the germline V gene are KGHSH and LQKENI. This CDR3 region has 18 residues. The CDR3 DNA is TGTGCCAGCTCACCAATCGGACAGGGGGCGGCAGCATCAGTGCCCCAGTACTTC. It yields the protein CASSPIGQGAAASVPQYF.

This clonotype was detected many times. CDR3 nucleotide sequence: TGTGCCAGCAGCTCCCGGACAGGGGGTAACACCGGGGAGCTGTTTTTT. As protein: CASSSRTGGNTGELFF. The chain has TRBV7-3 and TRBJ2-2, with TRBD1 matching 10 bases. The germline gives CDR1 SGHTA, CDR2 FQGTGA. CDR3 length: 16 residues. Losses at the gene ends were 4 bases for V and 2 bases for J; bases not matched to a gene: 4. Using reference TRBV7-3 and TRBJ2-2 for the parts outside the CDR3, the full variable domain is GAGVSQTPSNKVTEKGKYVELRCDPISGHTALYWYRQSLGQGPEFLIYFQGTGAADDSGLPNDRFFAVRPEGSVSTLKIQRTERGDSAVYLCASSSRTGGNTGELFFGEGSRLTVL.

This clonotype has ten or more counts. The rearrangement links TRBV12-3 or TRBV12-4 to TRBJ2-6; the D is unclear. The ends were cut back, 3 bases at V and 1 base at J, with 7 bases in the middle. This CDR3 is 15 amino acids long. Here the CDR3 reads CASSLIGSGANVLTF. In DNA form, the CDR3 reads TGTGCCAGCAGTTTGATAGGGTCTGGGGCCAACGTCCTGACTTTC.

The chain couples TRBV12-3 or TRBV12-4 to TRBJ1-2, with D maybe TRBD1 (6 bases). V gave up 7 bases and J gave up 8 bases, with 20 bases separating them. The CDR3 sequence is 14 residues long. CDR3 in DNA: TGTGCCAGCAAGTCAACAGGGAAAACGCCCGGCTACACCTTC. Amino acids: CASKSTGKTPGYTF.

At least ten counts were recorded for this clonotype. The V gene is TRBV5-5, the J gene TRBJ2-2; possible D gene TRBD1, 5 bases. CDR1 and CDR2 from the germline V gene are SGHKS and YYEKEE (reference sequence). The CDR3 contains 17 residues. Trimming shortened V by 4 bases and J by 2 bases, and 18 bases separated the two germline ends. The CDR3 protein is CASSRQQAAVNTGELFF. The DNA of the CDR3 is TGTGCCAGCAGCCGACAACAGGCCGCGGTTAACACCGGGGAGCTGTTTTTT.

As to this clonotype: The CDR3 ends on some other residue instead of the conserved phenylalanine or tryptophan, so this is likely a read error. The chain has TRBV9 and TRBJ2-1; D possibly matches TRBD1 or TRBD2 (5 bases each). This CDR3 is built from 12 residues. CDR1 and CDR2 (germline): SGDLS, YYNGEE. Between the trimmed V and J ends, which lost 4 bases and 9 bases, there was a span of 11 bases. In DNA form, the CDR3 reads TGTGCCAGCAGCTCCCGGGGACCTGAGCAGTTCTCC. Translating gives CASSSRGPEQFS.

In the case of this clonotype: A much larger clonotype is one base distant, so this may be a read error. J is TRBJ1-1 and V is TRBV6-1; unclear D gene. CDR3 size: 18 residues. V shed 4 bases and J shed 0 bases, with 21 bases lying between them. From germline, CDR1 is MNHNS and CDR2 SASEGT. The CDR3, as DNA: TGTGCCAGCAGTGGTGCCGGATGGAAAGGGCCCCTGAACACTGAAGCTTTCTTT. Encoded protein: CASSGAGWKGPLNTEAFF.

V and J are TRBV6-1 and TRBJ2-3; 7 bases match TRBD1. Germline trimming cut 5 bases from V and 4 bases from J; bases unmatched to any gene: 6. Germline V CDR1 and CDR2: MNHNS, SASEGT. The CDR3 length is 14 residues. The CDR3 DNA follows: TGTGCCAGCAGTCTAACAGGGGTACCAGATACGCAGTATTTT. It specifies CASSLTGVPDTQYF.

This clonotype was counted between two and nine times. The chain joins TRBV5-4 to TRBJ2-1; D may correspond to TRBD1 or TRBD2 (5 bases each). From germline, CDR1 is SGHNT and CDR2 YYREEE (reference sequence). The CDR3 is 14 amino acids. V dropped 2 bases and J dropped 5 bases, with 11 bases sitting between them. CDR3 DNA: TGTGCCAGCAGCTTCGGGACCCCTAACAATGAGCAGTTCTTC. It specifies CASSFGTPNNEQFF.

Concerning this clonotype: The final CDR3 position lacks the conserved phenylalanine or tryptophan, pointing to a likely read error. V gene TRBV6-2 or TRBV6-3 combines with J gene TRBJ1-6; maybe TRBD1 (5 bases). Trimming took off 10 bases at V and 8 bases at J, with 15 bases between the two ends. This CDR3 has 13 amino acids. Germline-derived CDR1 and CDR2 are MNHEY and SVGEGT. The CDR3 DNA is TGTGCCACGGTAGGGACGTTGGATTCACCCCTCCACTCT. The encoded protein is CATVGTLDSPLHS.

This clonotype was seen many times. The chain is built from TRBV24-1 and TRBJ2-1; D remains ambiguous. CDR3 length: 15 amino acids. V was clipped by 4 bases and J by 0 bases, with 9 bases between them. The germline V gene has CDR1 KGHDR and CDR2 SFDVKD. CDR3 residues: CATSDSRPSYNEQFF. In DNA, the CDR3 is TGTGCCACCAGTGACTCGCGGCCCTCCTACAATGAGCAGTTCTTC.

This clonotype has at least ten counts. The chain is built from TRBV6-1 and TRBJ2-7; 8 bases fit TRBD1. The CDR3 sequence is 13 residues long. CDR1 MNHNS and CDR2 SASEGT come from the germline V gene. V lost 8 bases and J lost 3; bases outside the gene matches: 6. CDR3 sequence (DNA): TGTGCCAGCCGGACAGGGTATTTCTACGAGCAGTACTTC. Translated: CASRTGYFYEQYF.

At least ten counts were recorded for this clonotype. The rearrangement joins TRBV9 to TRBJ2-3; 7 bases fit TRBD2. This CDR3 region has 17 residues. Germline CDR1 reads SGDLS; CDR2 reads YYNGEE. The V segment lost 3 bases and the J segment 4 bases; nucleotides outside the gene matches: 14. CDR3 sequence: CASSGSTSAWGADTQYF. The CDR3 DNA reads TGTGCCAGCAGCGGGAGCACTAGCGCGTGGGGAGCAGATACGCAGTATTTT.

Regarding this clonotype: A much more abundant neighbour one base away suggests this may be a read error. It is likely a read error, because the conserved phenylalanine at the end of the CDR3 is missing. This rearrangement joins TRBV11-3 to TRBJ2-6, with 7 bases lining up with TRBD1. The CDR3 runs to 18 residues. Per germline, CDR1 SGHNT and CDR2 YENEEA. Trimming took 5 bases from V and 0 from J; bases not matched to a gene: 10. The chain's CDR3 is CASSPRTGLRSGANVLTL. The CDR3 DNA is TGTGCCAGCAGCCCAAGGACAGGACTTCGCTCTGGGGCCAACGTCCTGACTTTA.

Many counts were recorded for this clonotype. V and J are TRBV7-2 and TRBJ2-6, with D possibly being TRBD2 (5 bases). The V end lost 1 base, the J end lost 4 bases, and 11 bases lay between the germline ends. Germline loops: CDR1 SGHTA, CDR2 FQGNSA. This CDR3 is built from 16 residues. For the CDR3, the DNA is TGTGCCAGCAGCTTAGGCTCGGGGAGAGGGGCCAACGTCCTGACTTTC. Residues: CASSLGSGRGANVLTF.

This clonotype occurred many times. This rearrangement joins TRBV11-2 to TRBJ2-5, with 7 positions matching TRBD2. V lost 6 bases and J lost 2; bases outside the gene matches: 6. The CDR3 contains 14 residues. The germline gives CDR1 SGHAT, CDR2 FQNNGV. This CDR3 reads CASSRKGGQETQYF. CDR3 nucleotide sequence: TGTGCCAGCAGTCGTAAGGGAGGGCAAGAGACCCAGTACTTC.

The table lists this clonotype with many counts. The V gene is TRBV11-3, the J gene TRBJ2-1; D remains ambiguous. Trimming pared 2 bases from V and 10 bases from J, leaving 6 bases between. Germline values: CDR1 SGHNT, CDR2 YENEEA. This CDR3 region has 11 residues. Written as DNA, the CDR3 is TGTGCCAGCAGCTTATCCCCGGAGCAGTTCTTC. Amino acids: CASSLSPEQFF. The variable domain in full, with the rest retrieved from reference TRBV11-3 and TRBJ2-1, is EAGVVQSPRYKIIEKKQPVAFWCNPISGHNTLYWYLQNLGQGPELLIRYENEEAVDDSQLPKDRFSAERLKGVDSTLKIQPAELGDSAVYLCASSLSPEQFFGPGTRLTVL.

As for this clonotype: At one of its ends the junction is not consistent with the germline gene, which may arise from a read error. The chain combines TRBV5-1 with TRBJ1-2; 11 nucleotides line up with TRBD1. The germline V gene has CDR1 SGHRS and CDR2 YFSETQ. The CDR3 is 15 amino acids. CDR3 coding DNA: TGCGCCAACAGCTTGGCCGCGGGACAGGGGGATGTCTACACCTTC. Translated, it gives CANSLAAGQGDVYTF.

At least ten counts were recorded for this clonotype. The chain is built from TRBV24-1 and TRBJ2-5, with TRBD1 matching over 10 bases. The trim removed 3 bases at V and 5 bases at J, leaving 5 bases unmatched. CDR1 and CDR2 (germline): KGHDR, SFDVKD. This CDR3 is built from 15 residues. The chain's CDR3 is CATSDPGQGQETQYF. In DNA, the CDR3 is TGTGCCACCAGTGATCCGGGACAGGGGCAGGAGACCCAGTACTTC.

This chain connects TRBV5-1 to TRBJ2-7; D may be TRBD2 (5 bases). Germline CDR1 is SGHRS and CDR2 is YFSETQ. Trimming pared 4 bases from V and 3 bases from J, leaving 17 bases between. The CDR3 length is 15 residues. The CDR3 bases are TGCGCCAGCAGCCCCCCTTTAGGTGAGGGCTACGAGCAGTACTTC. This sequence encodes CASSPPLGEGYEQYF.